This TCR beta chain was identified in a study of immune characterization of retroperitoneal liposarcoma. A single record per CDR3 protein comes from TCRdb applying MiXCR to the PCR reads. The sample records some 10,000 distinct CDR3 sequences, about 27% being singletons. The germline gives CDR1 MNHNS, CDR2 SASEGT. This CDR3 has 14 amino acids. The source is a male donor with retroperitoneal liposarcoma. The chain links TRBV6-1 to TRBJ2-1; TRBD2 is a possible D gene (5 bases). The J call may be faulty, since TRBJ2-5 better matches the DNA end. The sample consisted of tumor tissue. In DNA form, the CDR3 reads TGTGCCAGCAGGTACCTCGAGGGCTTCGAGACCCAGTACTTC. Translated: CASRYLEGFETQYF.